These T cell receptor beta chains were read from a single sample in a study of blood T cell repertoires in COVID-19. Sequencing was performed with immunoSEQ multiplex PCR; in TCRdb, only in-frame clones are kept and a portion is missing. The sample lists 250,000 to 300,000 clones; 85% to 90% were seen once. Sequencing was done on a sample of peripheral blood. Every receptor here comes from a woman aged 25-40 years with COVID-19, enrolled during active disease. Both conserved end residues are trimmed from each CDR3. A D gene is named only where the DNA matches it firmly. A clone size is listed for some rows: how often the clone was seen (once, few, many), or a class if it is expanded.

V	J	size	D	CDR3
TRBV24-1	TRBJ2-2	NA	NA	ATSDFGLGAGELF
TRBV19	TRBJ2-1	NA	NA	ASSPAQGKGGNEQF
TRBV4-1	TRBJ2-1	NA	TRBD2	ASRFRGGSYNEQF
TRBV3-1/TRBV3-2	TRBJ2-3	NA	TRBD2	ASSLGTSTATDTQY
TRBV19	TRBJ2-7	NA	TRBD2	ATKPGLQNYEQY
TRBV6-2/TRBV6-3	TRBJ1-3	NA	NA	ASSYPTGGGTIY
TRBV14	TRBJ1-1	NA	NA	ASSQGGVGNTEAF
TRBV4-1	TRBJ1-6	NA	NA	ASSQGRGGGNSPLH
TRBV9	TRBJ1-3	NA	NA	ASRGGVSSGNTIY
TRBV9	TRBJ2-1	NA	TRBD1	ASSTGQGGLLNEQF
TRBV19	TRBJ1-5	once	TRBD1	ASTPRGTVNQPQH
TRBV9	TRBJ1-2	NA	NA	ASSVGDRRNYGYT
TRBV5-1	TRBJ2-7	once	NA	ASPADEQY
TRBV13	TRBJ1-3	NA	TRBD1	ASRSLMRDRFMSGNTIY
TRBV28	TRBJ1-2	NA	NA	ASSLQGIYGYT
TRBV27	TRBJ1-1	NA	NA	ASSLLRGG
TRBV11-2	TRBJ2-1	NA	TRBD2	ASSLGPSSGGPYNEQF
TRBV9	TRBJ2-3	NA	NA	ASSPETQY
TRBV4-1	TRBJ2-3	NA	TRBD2	ASSQVGLGTDTQY
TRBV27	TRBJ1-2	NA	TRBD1	ASSLTGGDGYT
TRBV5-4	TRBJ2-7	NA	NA	ASSLYGLLEDEQY
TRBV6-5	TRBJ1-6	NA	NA	ASSDHSSYNSPLH
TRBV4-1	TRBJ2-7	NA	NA	ASSHLGGNEQY
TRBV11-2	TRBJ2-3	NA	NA	ASSSVVGVQY
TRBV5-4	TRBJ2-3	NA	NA	ASSPGGWGTDTQY
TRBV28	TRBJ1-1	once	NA	ASSSLGTDTEAF
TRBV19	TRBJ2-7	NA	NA	ASSKVGASYEQY
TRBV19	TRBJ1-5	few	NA	ASSMGVGFQPQH
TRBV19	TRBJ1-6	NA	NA	ASTGDPLSRSPLH
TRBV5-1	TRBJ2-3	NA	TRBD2	ASSRTSGGYDTQY
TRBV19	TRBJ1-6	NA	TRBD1	ASSIRDSNSPLH
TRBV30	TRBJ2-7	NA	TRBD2	AWRVLTSTHEQY
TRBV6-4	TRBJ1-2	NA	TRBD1	ASSEFSGQGDIYGYT
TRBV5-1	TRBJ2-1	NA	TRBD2	ASSLGGTSGKNEQF
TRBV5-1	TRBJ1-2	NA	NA	ASSLEPVNYGYT
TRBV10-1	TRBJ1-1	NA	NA	ASRVGLAF
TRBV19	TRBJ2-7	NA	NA	ASRLQGSYEQY
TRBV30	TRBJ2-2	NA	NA	AWEGENTGELF
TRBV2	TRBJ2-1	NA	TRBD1	ASSEASGQGYNEQF
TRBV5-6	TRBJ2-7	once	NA	ASSLGPRQTYEQY
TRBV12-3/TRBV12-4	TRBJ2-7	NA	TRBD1	ASSEQGFGEQY
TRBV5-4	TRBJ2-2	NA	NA	ASSHFTGISTGELF
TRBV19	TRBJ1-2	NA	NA	ASKVLIRRDSNYGYT
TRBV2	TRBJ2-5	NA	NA	ASSEERGAMRTQY
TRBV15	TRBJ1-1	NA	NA	ATSRSLNTEAF
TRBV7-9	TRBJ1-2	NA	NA	ASSLGGYT
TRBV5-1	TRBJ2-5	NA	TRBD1	ASSVTGVRGETQY
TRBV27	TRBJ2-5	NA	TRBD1	ASSYRGQEETQY
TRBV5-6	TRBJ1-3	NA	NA	ASSARWEYGNTIY
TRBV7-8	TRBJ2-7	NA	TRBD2	ASSAGLAGAIYEQY
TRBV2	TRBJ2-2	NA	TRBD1	AKLDPGQKNTGELF
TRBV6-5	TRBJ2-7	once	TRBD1	ASRDRVTYEQY
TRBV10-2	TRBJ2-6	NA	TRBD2	ASMGFPGGSGGANVLT
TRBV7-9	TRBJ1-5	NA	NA	ASSPSQRGNQPQH